These 15 T cell receptor beta chains came from one sample sequenced in a study of early T cells in non-severe SARS-CoV-2 infection. Each CDR3 protein is one row after TCRdb ran MiXCR on the 5' RACE reads. The data contain tens of thousands of distinct CDR3 sequences, roughly 10% of them singletons. The source material was whole blood. The receptor set was obtained from an adult who was a healthcare worker with PCR-confirmed SARS-CoV-2 infection or an uninfected control (not recorded which).

The rearrangement uses TRBV29-1 and TRBJ1-1; no firm D call. The V gene lost 7 bases and the J gene lost 1 base, with 7 bases spanning the gap. The CDR3 contains 11 residues. CDR1 and CDR2 (germline): SQVTM, ANQGSEA. The CDR3 bases are TGCAGCGCAAGGGAGAACACTGAAGCTTTCTTT. It codes for CSARENTEAFF.

This clonotype was picked up a small number of times. This chain links TRBV7-2 with TRBJ2-3; 7 nucleotides line up with TRBD1. V lost 5 bases and J lost 11; bases outside the gene matches: 4. Germline CDR1 and CDR2: SGHTA and FQGNSA. CDR3 length: 11 residues. The CDR3 coding sequence is TGTGCCAGCAGCCTACAGGGGATGCAGTATTTT. Its protein is CASSLQGMQYF.

A few counts support this clonotype. The chain has TRBV19 and TRBJ1-5; possible D gene TRBD1, 5 bases. V shed 5 bases and J shed 7 bases, with 18 bases lying between them. CDR1 LNHDA and CDR2 SQIVND come from the germline V gene (reference sequence). This CDR3 is 15 amino acids long. CDR3 sequence (DNA): TGTGCCAGTAGTTTCGGGGCAGGCTTCCAGCAGCCCCAGCATTTT. Protein: CASSFGAGFQQPQHF.

This clonotype appeared many times. The chain couples TRBV5-4 to TRBJ2-3; D not certain. CDR1 SGHNT and CDR2 YYREEE come from the germline V gene (reference sequence). V was pared by 2 bases and J by 4 bases, with 8 bases between. This CDR3 has 13 residues. In DNA form, the CDR3 reads TGTGCCAGCAGCTTTATAGAAGCAGATACGCAGTATTTT. It specifies CASSFIEADTQYF.

This chain joins TRBV5-1 and TRBJ2-3, with a tentative D call TRBD1 (5 bases). CDR1 SGHRS and CDR2 YFSETQ come from the germline V gene. Trimming left V 4 bases short and J 2 bases short, with 11 bases between. The CDR3 runs 14 residues. CDR3 bases: TGCGCCAGCAGCCCTGACAGCCACACAGATACGCAGTATTTT. As protein: CASSPDSHTDTQYF.

As concerns this clonotype: This may come from a read error, since a much larger clone is one base off. This chain connects TRBV2 to TRBJ2-2; the D gene is possibly TRBD1 (6 bases). CDR1 and CDR2 from the germline V gene are SNHLY and FYNNEI. The CDR3 has 15 residues. The CDR3 region is CASSELIRGSRDLFF. As DNA, the CDR3 is TGTGCCAGCAGTGAACTCATCAGGGGTAGTAGGGACCTGTTTTTT.

Many counts were recorded for this clonotype. The V gene is TRBV6-5, the J gene TRBJ2-1, with TRBD2 matching over 9 bases. CDR1 is MNHEY and CDR2 is SVGAGI in the germline V gene. Unmatched junction bases numbered 2, after V lost 0 bases and J lost 5 bases. This CDR3 contains 15 residues. This chain's CDR3 is CASSYSTSGHNEQFF. The CDR3 DNA reads TGTGCCAGCAGTTACTCGACTAGCGGTCACAATGAGCAGTTCTTC.

This clonotype was picked up many times. The chain is built from TRBV7-2 and TRBJ2-3; 7 positions agree with TRBD2. Per the germline V gene, CDR1 is SGHTA and CDR2 is FQGNSA. The CDR3 consists of 14 residues. The V and J ends lost 5 bases and 0 bases, in that order; junction bases with no gene match: 2. This chain's CDR3 is CASSQRDSTDTQYF. Here the CDR3 DNA reads TGTGCCAGCAGCCAGCGGGATAGCACAGATACGCAGTATTTT.

The chain carries TRBV20-1 and TRBJ2-1; TRBD2 matches 15 bases. The CDR3 covers 21 residues. The V and J ends lost 2 bases and 8 bases, in that order; junction bases with no gene match: 22. Germline-derived CDR1 and CDR2 are DFQATT and SNEGSKA (reference sequence). CDR3 residues: CSARQLTPGLAGGRLWDEQFF. CDR3 in DNA: TGCAGTGCTAGACAACTCACCCCGGGACTAGCGGGAGGCCGCCTTTGGGATGAGCAGTTCTTC.

This rearrangement joins TRBV7-2 to TRBJ1-1; a possible D gene is TRBD1 (6 bases). Per the germline V gene, CDR1 is SGHTA and CDR2 is FQGNSA. V shed 5 bases and J shed 2 bases, with 12 bases lying between them. The CDR3 is 14 residues long. CDR3 sequence (DNA): TGTGCCAGCAGCCAAAGGGGGGGCAACACTGAAGCTTTCTTT. This codes for CASSQRGGNTEAFF.

This sequence joins TRBV15 and TRBJ2-1, with D possibly TRBD1 on 5 matching bases. The CDR3 sequence is 15 residues long. V was cut by 0 bases and J by 2 bases, with 8 bases left in between. From germline, CDR1 is LNHNV and CDR2 YYDKDF (reference sequence). The CDR3 sequence: CATSREAGTYNEQFF. CDR3 bases: TGTGCCACCAGCAGAGAGGCAGGGACCTACAATGAGCAGTTCTTC.

This clonotype was seen at least ten times. The V gene is TRBV7-3, the J gene TRBJ2-1; TRBD2 might be the D (6 bases). The CDR3 spans 14 residues. CDR1 and CDR2 from the germline V gene are SGHTA and FQGTGA. V was trimmed by 5 bases and J by 10 bases, leaving 18 bases between them. The CDR3 protein is CASSPRGADDEQFF. CDR3 in DNA: TGTGCCAGCAGCCCCCGCGGGGCAGACGACGAGCAGTTCTTC.

This clonotype has at least ten counts. The rearrangement uses TRBV4-3 and TRBJ2-5, with D uncertain. This CDR3 comprises 13 residues. Germline CDR1 and CDR2: LGHNA and YSLEER. V lost 1 base and J lost 1, with 4 bases in between. The CDR3 region has the DNA TGCGCCAGCAGCCAAGGGGTCCAAGAGACCCAGTACTTC. The encoded protein is CASSQGVQETQYF.

This clonotype was seen ten or more times. V is TRBV7-2 and J is TRBJ2-3; D might be TRBD2 (5 bases). V lost 4 bases to trimming and J lost 0 bases, with 5 bases between them. The germline gives CDR1 SGHTA, CDR2 FQGNSA. This CDR3 contains 13 residues. CDR3: CASSWESTDTQYF. As DNA, the CDR3 is TGTGCCAGCAGCTGGGAGAGCACAGATACGCAGTATTTT. Combining the CDR3 with reference TRBV7-2 and TRBJ2-3 gives the whole variable domain GAGVSQSPSNKVTEKGKDVELRCDPISGHTALYWYRQSLGQGLEFLIYFQGNSAPDKSGLPSDRFSAERTGGSVSTLTIQRTQQEDSAVYLCASSWESTDTQYFGPGTRLTVL.

This clonotype has ten or more counts. This rearrangement joins TRBV3-1 to TRBJ2-7; 10 nucleotides align to TRBD2. Losses at the gene ends were 4 bases for V and 3 bases for J; bases not matched to a gene: 12. Germline V lookup: CDR1 LGHDT, CDR2 YNNKEL (reference sequence). This CDR3 has 17 amino acids. CDR3: CASSPRVSSGRDYEQYF. For the CDR3, the DNA is TGTGCCAGCAGCCCGCGGGTATCTAGCGGGAGAGACTACGAGCAGTACTTC.